One and the same sample provided the 24 T cell receptor beta chains below, sequenced in a study of cytomegalovirus exposure and HLA in healthy donors. Primers for the PCR totalled 60 Vbeta and 13 Jbeta. Repertoires were generated with immunoSEQ multiplex PCR, while TCRdb's copy carries only in-frame clones and drops some. This listing includes under 200,000 clones. Sequenced material: PBMCs. These receptors were taken from a man younger than 45 in good health and CMV-seronegative.

The chain joins TRBV2 to TRBJ2-7; TRBD2 aligns across 9 bases. Germline V gives CDR1 SNHLY, CDR2 FYNNEI. The CDR3 is 12 residues long. Unmatched junction bases numbered 1, after V lost 7 bases and J lost 3 bases. In DNA form, the CDR3 reads TGTGCCAGCAAGCGGGAGGTCTACGAGCAGTACTTC. Protein product: CASKREVYEQYF.

As to this clone: The same CDR3 is also encoded by other DNA sequences in this sample. The genes are TRBV28 and TRBJ1-1; possibly TRBD1 for D (6 bases). Germline V gives CDR1 MDHEN, CDR2 SYDVKM. CDR3 length: 15 residues. V lost 6 bases, J lost 1 base, and 15 bases lay in between. The CDR3 loop reads CASSTRGGQNTEAFF. The CDR3 nucleotides read TGTGCCAGCAGCACCCGGGGGGGCCAGAACACTGAAGCTTTCTTT.

This chain's CDR3 is CAWRGQGGRYGYTF. The CDR3 DNA is TGTGCCTGGAGGGGACAGGGCGGGAGGTATGGCTACACCTTC. J is TRBJ1-2 and V is TRBV30; 9 bases are shared with TRBD1. The V segment lost 3 bases and the J segment 5 bases; nucleotides outside the gene matches: 7. Germline CDR1 reads GTSNPN; CDR2 reads SVGIG (reference sequence). CDR3 length: 14 amino acids.

For the CDR3, the DNA is TGTGCCAGCACCCGGGACAGGGGGATGAACTATGGCTACACCTTC. It yields the protein CASTRDRGMNYGYTF. The V gene is TRBV5-4, the J gene TRBJ1-2, with 11 bases fitting TRBD1. In germline, CDR1 is SGHNT, CDR2 YYREEE (reference sequence). The CDR3 is 15 amino acids. J was trimmed by 2 bases and V by 6 bases; bases with no gene match: 6.

The V gene is TRBV5-6, the J gene TRBJ2-3, with TRBD2 as a possible D gene (6 bases). Per germline, CDR1 SGHDT and CDR2 YYEEEE. The CDR3 extends over 14 amino acids. The V gene lost 2 bases and the J gene lost 3 bases, with 10 bases spanning the gap. CDR3 DNA: TGTGCCAGCAGCTTCGGGGGACGGACAGATACGCAGTATTTT. It is translated as CASSFGGRTDTQYF. The full variable domain, completed using reference TRBV5-6 and TRBJ2-3, is DAGVTQSPTHLIKTRGQQVTLRCSPKSGHDTVSWYQQALGQGPQFIFQYYEEEERQRGNFPDRFSGHQFPNYSSELNVNALLLGDSALYLCASSFGGRTDTQYFGPGTRLTVL.

This sequence joins TRBV29-1 and TRBJ1-1; a possible D gene is TRBD1 (5 bases). V was shortened by 4 bases and J by 4 bases, with 13 bases between the two germline ends. This CDR3 region has 13 residues. Per germline, CDR1 SQVTM and CDR2 ANQGSEA. CDR3: CSVGRDFGTEAFF. DNA for the CDR3: TGCAGCGTTGGCAGGGATTTTGGCACTGAAGCTTTCTTT.

CDR3 sequence: CASSFVGGRLETQYF. The DNA for the CDR3 is TGTGCCAGCAGCTTCGTGGGGGGTCGGTTAGAGACCCAGTACTTC. V gene TRBV11-2 combines with J gene TRBJ2-5; weak D call: TRBD2 (6 bases). CDR3 length: 15 residues. The V end was cut by 3 bases, the J end by 4 bases, with 15 bases between. Germline V CDR1 and CDR2: SGHAT, FQNNGV.

The rearrangement uses TRBV15 and TRBJ1-2; 12 positions match TRBD1. V shed 0 bases, J shed 7 bases, and the junction held 12 bases outside the gene matches. This CDR3 region has 18 residues. In germline, CDR1 is LNHNV, CDR2 YYDKDF (reference sequence). In DNA form, the CDR3 reads TGTGCCACCAGCAGAGAGTCGGTGACGGGACAGGGGGCCCCTGGCTACACCTTC. Amino acids: CATSRESVTGQGAPGYTF.

This rearrangement joins TRBV27 to TRBJ1-5; 9 positions match TRBD1. The germline CDR1 and CDR2 sequences are MNHEY and SMNVEV (reference sequence). CDR3 length: 16 residues. V lost 2 bases, J lost 7 bases, and 9 bases stayed unmatched. The CDR3 region is CASSLHPGTGPQPQHF. As DNA, the CDR3 is TGTGCCAGCAGTTTACACCCCGGGACAGGGCCGCAGCCCCAGCATTTT.

The chain has TRBV6-5 and TRBJ2-3; possibly TRBD1 for D (5 bases). With 0 bases removed from V and 4 bases from J, the gap between germline ends came to 8 bases. The germline V gene has CDR1 MNHEY and CDR2 SVGAGI. The CDR3 sequence is 14 residues long. The CDR3 spells CASSYSIGADTQYF. CDR3 bases: TGTGCCAGCAGTTACTCGATAGGGGCAGATACGCAGTATTTT.

The V call is TRBV6-5, the J call TRBJ2-1; 10 nucleotides line up with TRBD2. This CDR3 region has 16 residues. Unmatched junction bases numbered 8, after V lost 0 bases and J lost 9 bases. Germline CDR1 MNHEY, CDR2 SVGAGI. The CDR3 sequence is CASSYSSSGGSIEQFF. CDR3 bases: TGTGCCAGCAGTTACTCATCTAGCGGGGGTTCCATTGAGCAGTTCTTC.

This chain joins TRBV19 and TRBJ1-1, with D tentatively TRBD1 (6 bases). The CDR3 is 14 amino acids. Germline V gives CDR1 LNHDA, CDR2 SQIVND (reference sequence). V lost 0 bases, J lost 8 bases, and 13 bases lay in between. The CDR3 reads CASSIEGAGGEAFF. CDR3 nucleotides: TGTGCCAGTAGTATAGAGGGGGCCGGCGGAGAAGCTTTCTTT.

V and J are TRBV11-2 and TRBJ2-1; 8 bases are a match to TRBD1. The CDR3 has 16 amino acids. Losses at the gene ends were 5 bases for V and 1 base for J; bases not matched to a gene: 7. Germline CDR1 is SGHAT and CDR2 is FQNNGV. DNA for the CDR3: TGTGCCAGCAGCGACGTTGGGACAGGTTCCTACAATGAGCAGTTCTTC. This encodes CASSDVGTGSYNEQFF.

V usage is TRBV4-1 and J usage is TRBJ2-1; 9 nucleotides align to TRBD1. V dropped 1 base and J dropped 0; count of bases not matched to a gene: 4. CDR1 is MGHRA and CDR2 is YSYEKL in the germline V gene. There are 17 residues in the CDR3. As DNA, the CDR3 is TGCGCCAGCAGCCAAGTCTGGACAGGGGCCTCCTACAATGAGCAGTTCTTC. Translated, it gives CASSQVWTGASYNEQFF.

The chain recombines TRBV5-1 with TRBJ2-3, with D tentatively TRBD1 (6 bases). The V end was cut by 2 bases, the J end by 6 bases, with 19 bases between. This CDR3 contains 16 residues. Looked up from germline, CDR1 is SGHRS and CDR2 is YFSETQ. The chain's CDR3 is CASSFQGRAGVDTQYF. The CDR3 DNA reads as TGCGCCAGCAGCTTCCAGGGCAGGGCAGGGGTGGATACGCAGTATTTT.

CDR3 coding DNA: TGCGCCAGCAGCTGGGGAGGAGGGTCCTACAATGAGCAGTTCTTC. It is translated as CASSWGGGSYNEQFF. The chain links TRBV4-3 to TRBJ2-1; TRBD2 might be the D (6 bases). The CDR3 is 15 residues long. Germline values: CDR1 LGHNA, CDR2 YSLEER. The V end was cut by 5 bases, the J end by 1 base, with 12 bases between.

The rearrangement joins TRBV4-1 to TRBJ2-5; no reliable D call. The V and J ends lost 4 bases and 2 bases respectively, with 14 bases between them. From germline, CDR1 is MGHRA and CDR2 YSYEKL. The CDR3 extends over 15 amino acids. CDR3 DNA sequence: TGCGCCAGCAGCCCCCGACTGCTACCACAAGAGACCCAGTACTTC. Translation: CASSPRLLPQETQYF.

The CDR3 DNA is TGTGCCAGCAAGGGGACAGGGCATTACTCCTACGAGCAGTACTTC. This gives the protein CASKGTGHYSYEQYF. V and J are TRBV28 and TRBJ2-7; 9 bases are shared with TRBD1. The CDR3 contains 15 residues. V lost 7 bases to trimming and J lost 0 bases; unmatched junction nucleotides: 7. CDR1 is MDHEN, CDR2 SYDVKM, per germline.

This rearrangement joins TRBV6-5 to TRBJ2-3; 10 nucleotides agree with TRBD1. The junction had 6 bases not matched to a gene; V was cut back by 8 bases and J by 4 bases. Germline V gene sequence: CDR1 MNHEY, CDR2 SVGAGI. The CDR3 consists of 14 residues. CDR3 nucleotides: TGTGCCAGCCGCCTGGGGACAGGGGCAGATACGCAGTATTTT. Amino acid sequence: CASRLGTGADTQYF.

V gene TRBV30 combines with J gene TRBJ1-2; a possible D gene is TRBD1 (6 bases). Germline V gene data show CDR1 as GTSNPN and CDR2 as SVGIG (reference sequence). V lost 3 bases, J lost 4 bases, and 21 bases lay in between. The CDR3 extends over 16 amino acids. The CDR3 loop is CAWSDTWGRGIYGYTF. CDR3 nucleotide sequence: TGTGCCTGGAGCGATACGTGGGGCAGGGGCATCTATGGCTACACCTTC.

The CDR3 loop is CASSLTTTNEKLFF. In DNA, the CDR3 is TGCGCCAGCAGCTTGACAACAACTAATGAAAAACTGTTTTTT. The chain joins TRBV5-1 to TRBJ1-4; D not resolved. The CDR3 spans 14 residues. Trimming cost V 1 base and J 0 bases, with 4 bases left between them. Germline values: CDR1 SGHRS, CDR2 YFSETQ.

This sequence joins TRBV15 and TRBJ1-1; maybe TRBD1 (5 bases). The CDR3 loop spans 15 amino acids. V was trimmed by 5 bases and J by 2 bases, leaving 15 bases between them. Germline lookup yields CDR1 LNHNV and CDR2 YYDKDF (reference sequence). CDR3 residues: CATSSLGGANTEAFF. The CDR3 region has the DNA TGTGCCACCAGCTCCCTCGGTGGGGCTAACACTGAAGCTTTCTTT.

The V and J genes are TRBV18 and TRBJ1-2; 7 bases are shared with TRBD1. V lost 6 bases and J lost 8; bases outside the gene matches: 9. Looked up from germline, CDR1 is KGHSH and CDR2 is LQKENI. CDR3 length: 13 residues. CDR3 coding DNA: TGTGCCAGCTCTCCTGACAGGGCGAAAGGCTACACCTTC. Translated: CASSPDRAKGYTF.

The J gene is TRBJ1-3, the V gene TRBV9, with TRBD1 matching 7 bases. From germline, CDR1 is SGDLS and CDR2 YYNGEE. This CDR3 has 16 residues. Trimming cost V 0 bases and J 3 bases; bases outside gene matches: 6. The chain's CDR3 is CASSVAGTAFGNTIYF. The CDR3 region has the DNA TGTGCCAGCAGCGTAGCCGGGACAGCTTTTGGAAACACCATATATTTT.